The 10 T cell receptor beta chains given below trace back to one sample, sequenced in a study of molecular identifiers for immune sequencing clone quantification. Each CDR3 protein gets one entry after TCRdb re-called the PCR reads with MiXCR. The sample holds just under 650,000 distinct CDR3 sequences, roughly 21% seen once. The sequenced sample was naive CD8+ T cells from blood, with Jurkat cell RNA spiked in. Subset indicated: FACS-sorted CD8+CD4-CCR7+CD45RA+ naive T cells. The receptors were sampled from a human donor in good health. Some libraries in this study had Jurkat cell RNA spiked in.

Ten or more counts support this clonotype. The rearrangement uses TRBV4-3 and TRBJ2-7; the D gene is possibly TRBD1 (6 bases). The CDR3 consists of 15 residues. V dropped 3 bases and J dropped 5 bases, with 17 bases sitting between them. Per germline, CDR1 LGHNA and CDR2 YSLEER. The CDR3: CASSQLTGTPHEQYF. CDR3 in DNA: TGCGCCAGCAGCCAGTTGACAGGCACCCCCCACGAGCAGTACTTC.

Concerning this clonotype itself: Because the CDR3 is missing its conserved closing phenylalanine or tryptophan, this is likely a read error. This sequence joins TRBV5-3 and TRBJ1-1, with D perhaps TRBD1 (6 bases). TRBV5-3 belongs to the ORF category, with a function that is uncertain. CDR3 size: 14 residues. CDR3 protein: CASSLEQGNTEAFL. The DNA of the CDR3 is TGTGCCAGCAGCTTGGAACAGGGGAACACTGAAGCTTTCCTT.

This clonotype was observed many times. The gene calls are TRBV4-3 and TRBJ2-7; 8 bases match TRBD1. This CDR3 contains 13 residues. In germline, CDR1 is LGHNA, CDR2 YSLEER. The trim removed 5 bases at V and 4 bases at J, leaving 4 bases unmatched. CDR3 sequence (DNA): TGCGCCAGCAGCGTTGACAGGGGATACGAGCAGTACTTC. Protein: CASSVDRGYEQYF.

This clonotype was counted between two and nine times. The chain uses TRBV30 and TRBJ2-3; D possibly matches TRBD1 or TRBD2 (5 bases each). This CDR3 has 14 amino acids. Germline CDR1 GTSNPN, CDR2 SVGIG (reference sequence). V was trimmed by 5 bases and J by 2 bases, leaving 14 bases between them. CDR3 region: CAWGIGATTDTQYF. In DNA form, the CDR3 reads TGTGCCTGGGGGATCGGGGCTACCACAGATACGCAGTATTTT.

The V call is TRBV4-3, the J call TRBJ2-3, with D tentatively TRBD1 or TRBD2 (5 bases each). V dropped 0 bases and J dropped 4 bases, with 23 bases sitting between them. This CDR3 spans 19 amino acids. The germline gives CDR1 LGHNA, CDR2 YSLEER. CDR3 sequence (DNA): TGCGCCAGCAGCCAAGATAGGGCGATAGGGGACCTGGCGGCAGATACGCAGTATTTT. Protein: CASSQDRAIGDLAADTQYF.

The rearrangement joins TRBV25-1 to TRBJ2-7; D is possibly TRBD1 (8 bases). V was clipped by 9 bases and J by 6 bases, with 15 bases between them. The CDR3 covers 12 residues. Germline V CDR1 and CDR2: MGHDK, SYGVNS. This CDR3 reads CASNRGGGEQYF. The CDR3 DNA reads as TGTGCCAGTAACAGGGGGGGCGGCGAGCAGTACTTC.

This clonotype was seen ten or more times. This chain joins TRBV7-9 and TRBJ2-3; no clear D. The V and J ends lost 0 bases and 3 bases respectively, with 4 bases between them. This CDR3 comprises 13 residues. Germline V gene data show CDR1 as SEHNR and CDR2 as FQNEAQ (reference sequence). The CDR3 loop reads CASSLAITDTQYF. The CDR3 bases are TGTGCCAGCAGCTTAGCCATAACAGATACGCAGTATTTT.

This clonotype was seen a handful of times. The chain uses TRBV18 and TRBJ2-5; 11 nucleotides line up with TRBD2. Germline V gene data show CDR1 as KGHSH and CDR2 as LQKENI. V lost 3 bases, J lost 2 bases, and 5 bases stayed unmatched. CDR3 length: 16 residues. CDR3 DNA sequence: TGTGCCAGCTCACCTGCCTGGACTAGCGGGCAAGAGACCCAGTACTTC. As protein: CASSPAWTSGQETQYF.

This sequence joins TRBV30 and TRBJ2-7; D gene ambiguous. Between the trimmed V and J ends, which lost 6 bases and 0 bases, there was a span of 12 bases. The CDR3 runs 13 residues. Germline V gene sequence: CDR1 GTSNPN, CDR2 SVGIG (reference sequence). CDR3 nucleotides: TGTGCCTGTTCAGGAGTGGCCTCCTACGAGCAGTACTTC. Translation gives CACSGVASYEQYF.

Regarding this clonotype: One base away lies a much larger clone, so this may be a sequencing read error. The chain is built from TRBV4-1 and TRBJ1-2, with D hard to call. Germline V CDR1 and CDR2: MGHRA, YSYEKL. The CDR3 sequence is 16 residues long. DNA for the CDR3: TGCGCCAGCAGCCAAGATTCAGTTTACTCTAACTATGGCTACGCCTTC. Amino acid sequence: CASSQDSVYSNYGYAF.